In this sample, the clone carrying this T cell receptor beta chain turned up a few times. This sample stems from a study of graft-versus-host responses after intestinal transplantation. Overall study: Every transplant recipient was induced with anti-thymocyte globulin, then maintained on tacrolimus and steroids for two to three years. Findings and caveats of the study: Recipient marrow harbored GvH clones, some of which surfaced first in ileum or blood. Early post-transplant HvG declines showed an association with peak circulating GvH clone levels.

CFSE-labeled responder cells (about 200,000) were plated with about 200,000 irradiated, violet-dye-labeled stimulator cells. Here immunoSEQ multiplex PCR was the method, and the copy in TCRdb shows in-frame clones only, minus some. The sample has more than 5,500 clones, around 33% seen once. The specimen was alloreactive CD8+ T cells from a mixed lymphocyte reaction culture, collected before intestinal transplant. The subset is: CFSE-low proliferating T cells sorted from roughly six-day pre-transplant mixed lymphocyte reaction (GvH or HvG direction). This clonotype was sampled from a human patient who received an intestinal transplant.

The CDR3 is CASRGRQGFAKNIQYF. CDR3 DNA sequence: TGTGCCAGCAGGGGACGACAGGGTTTCGCCAAAAACATTCAGTACTTC. This chain joins TRBV14 and TRBJ2-4; the match to TRBD1 covers 7 bases. With 6 bases clipped from V and 1 base from J, the junction kept 9 bases outside the gene matches. Germline CDR1 and CDR2: SGHDN and FVKESK. There are 16 residues in the CDR3.